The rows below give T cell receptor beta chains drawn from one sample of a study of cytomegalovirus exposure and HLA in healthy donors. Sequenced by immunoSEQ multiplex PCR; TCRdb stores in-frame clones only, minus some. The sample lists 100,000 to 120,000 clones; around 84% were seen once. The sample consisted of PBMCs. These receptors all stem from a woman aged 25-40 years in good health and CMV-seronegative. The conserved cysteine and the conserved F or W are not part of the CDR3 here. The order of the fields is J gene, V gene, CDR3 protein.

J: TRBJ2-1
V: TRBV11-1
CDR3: ASSLLARYNEQF

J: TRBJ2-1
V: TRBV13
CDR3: ASSLAGGPYNEQF

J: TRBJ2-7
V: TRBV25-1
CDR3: ASSEYRQGTYEQY

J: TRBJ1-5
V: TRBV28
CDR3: ASSSDPAGNQPQH

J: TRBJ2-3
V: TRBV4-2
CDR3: ASSQDLRLAGRPADTQY

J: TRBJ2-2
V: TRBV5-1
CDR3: ASSLTSGAGELF

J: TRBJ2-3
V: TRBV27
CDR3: ASSLAGSTDTQY

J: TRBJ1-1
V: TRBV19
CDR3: ASSIVGTVAAF

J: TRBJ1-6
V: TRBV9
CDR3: ASSGTGRSPLH

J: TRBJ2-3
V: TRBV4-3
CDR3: ASSQGLAGGYVTDTQY

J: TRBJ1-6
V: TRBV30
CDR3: AWTRVSSYNSPLH

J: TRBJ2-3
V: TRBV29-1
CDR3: SSDFPRQGSTDTQY

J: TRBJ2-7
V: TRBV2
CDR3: ASSGWSETGLAGGPPTEQY

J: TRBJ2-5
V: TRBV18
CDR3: ASSKLTGQETQY

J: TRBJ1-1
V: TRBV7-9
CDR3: ASSSTTGMNTEAF

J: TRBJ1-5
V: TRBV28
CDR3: ASSSTGVNQPQH

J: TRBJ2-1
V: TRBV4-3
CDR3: ASSQEGPSDYNEQF

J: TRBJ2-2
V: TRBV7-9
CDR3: ASSLPAGDTGELF

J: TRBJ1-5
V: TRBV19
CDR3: ASHYRQANQPQH

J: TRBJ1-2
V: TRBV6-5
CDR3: ASSYSEGANYGYT

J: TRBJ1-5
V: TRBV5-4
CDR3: ASSPGYDQPQH

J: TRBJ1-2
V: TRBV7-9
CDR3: ASSLPDSYGYT

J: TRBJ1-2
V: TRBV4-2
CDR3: ASSPLGGVDGYT

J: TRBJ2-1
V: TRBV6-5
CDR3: ASTYYNEQF

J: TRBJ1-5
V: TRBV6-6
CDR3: ASSSPGQGDQPQH

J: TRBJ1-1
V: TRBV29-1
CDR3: SVGTNTEAF

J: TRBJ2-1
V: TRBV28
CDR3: ASRGSGAYNEQF

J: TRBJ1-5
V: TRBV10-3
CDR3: AISESQGSNQPQH

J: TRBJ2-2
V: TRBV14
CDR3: ASSQSYFLGGTGELF

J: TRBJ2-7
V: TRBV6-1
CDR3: ASSEDGQDYEQY

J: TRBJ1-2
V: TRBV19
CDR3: ASSPDSDYGYT

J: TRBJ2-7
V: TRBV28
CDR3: ASSSGQGLLYYEQY

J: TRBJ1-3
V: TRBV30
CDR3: AWSGQNSGNTIY

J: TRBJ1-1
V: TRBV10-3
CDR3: AITWTPNTEAF

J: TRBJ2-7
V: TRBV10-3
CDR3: AISEGQGGTSGREFEQY

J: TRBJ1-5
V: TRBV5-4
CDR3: ASSPGGEENQPQH

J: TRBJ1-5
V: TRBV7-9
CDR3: ASSLGTGNQPQH